The present T cell receptor (beta chain) was sequenced within a study of human T cells and chemical hapten exposure. Background on the study: The study traced per-sample TCR yield variation mainly to small differences in pooled library volumes.

The CDR3 is 13 amino acids. With V trimmed by 6 bases and J by 4 bases, 3 bases remained unmatched. CDR1 and CDR2 from the germline V gene are MNHEY and SVGAGI. Time point of the sample: patch test 2, 6 weeks after DPC sensitization. As for treatment: therapeutic diphenylcyclopropenone sensitization with weekly scalp DPC. What the library attached to individual cDNA molecules were unique molecular identifiers. TCRdb fed the RACE reads into MiXCR, producing one record per CDR3 protein. The table has roughly 120,000 distinct CDR3 sequences, roughly a tenth seen once. The sample here was whole blood, taken in connection with sensitization to the hapten diphenylcyclopropenone (DPC). V is TRBV6-5 and J is TRBJ2-3; 8 nucleotides match TRBD1. The sequence came from a woman in her forties with alopecia areata. Some clones in this sample may be carry-over from other donors' samples. The CDR3 spells CASRPGGPDTQYF. CDR3 bases: TGTGCCAGCAGGCCAGGGGGCCCAGATACGCAGTATTTT.